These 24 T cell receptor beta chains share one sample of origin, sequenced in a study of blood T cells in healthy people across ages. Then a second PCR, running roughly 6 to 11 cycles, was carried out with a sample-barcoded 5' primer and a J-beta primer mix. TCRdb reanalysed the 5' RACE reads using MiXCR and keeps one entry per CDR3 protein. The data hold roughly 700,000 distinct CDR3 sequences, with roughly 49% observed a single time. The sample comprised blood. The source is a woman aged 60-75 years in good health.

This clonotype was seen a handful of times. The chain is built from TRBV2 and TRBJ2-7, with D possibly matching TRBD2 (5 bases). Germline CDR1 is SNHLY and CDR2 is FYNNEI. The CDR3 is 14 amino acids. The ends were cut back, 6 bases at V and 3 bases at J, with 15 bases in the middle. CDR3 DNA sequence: TGTGCCAGCAGGGCGACTGGACTCTTCTACGAGCAGTACTTC. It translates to CASRATGLFYEQYF.

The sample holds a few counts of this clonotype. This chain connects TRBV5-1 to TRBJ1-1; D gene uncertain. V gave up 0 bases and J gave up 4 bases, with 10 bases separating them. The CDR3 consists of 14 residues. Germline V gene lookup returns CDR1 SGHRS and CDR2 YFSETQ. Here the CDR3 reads CASSLALGPTEAFF. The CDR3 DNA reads TGCGCCAGCAGCTTGGCCTTAGGGCCCACTGAAGCTTTCTTT.

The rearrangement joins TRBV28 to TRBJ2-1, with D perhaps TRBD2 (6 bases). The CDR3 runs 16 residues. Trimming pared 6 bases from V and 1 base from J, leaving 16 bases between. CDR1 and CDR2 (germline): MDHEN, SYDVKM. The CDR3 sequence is CASSPRAGRSYNEQFF. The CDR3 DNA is TGTGCCAGCAGCCCGAGAGCGGGCCGATCCTACAATGAGCAGTTCTTC.

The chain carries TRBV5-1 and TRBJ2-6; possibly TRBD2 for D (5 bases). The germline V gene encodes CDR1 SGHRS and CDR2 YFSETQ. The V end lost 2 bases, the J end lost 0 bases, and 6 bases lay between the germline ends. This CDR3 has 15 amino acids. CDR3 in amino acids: CASSFGSSGANVLTF. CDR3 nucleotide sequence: TGCGCCAGCAGCTTTGGGAGCTCTGGGGCCAACGTCCTGACTTTC.

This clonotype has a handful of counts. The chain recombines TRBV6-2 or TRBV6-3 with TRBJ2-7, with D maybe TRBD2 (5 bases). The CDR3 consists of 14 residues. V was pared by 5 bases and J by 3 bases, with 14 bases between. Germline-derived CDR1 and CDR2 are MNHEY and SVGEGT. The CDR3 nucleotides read TGTGCCAGCAGTACGGACGGGGAGAGCTACGAGCAGTACTTC. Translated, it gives CASSTDGESYEQYF.

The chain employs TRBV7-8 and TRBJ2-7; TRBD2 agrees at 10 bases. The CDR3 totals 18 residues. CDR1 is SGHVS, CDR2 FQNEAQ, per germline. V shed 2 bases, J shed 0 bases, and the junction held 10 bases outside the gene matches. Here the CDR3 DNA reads TGTGCCAGCAGCTTAAGGCCCTACTCTAGCGGGAGCTCCTACGAGCAGTACTTC. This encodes CASSLRPYSSGSSYEQYF.

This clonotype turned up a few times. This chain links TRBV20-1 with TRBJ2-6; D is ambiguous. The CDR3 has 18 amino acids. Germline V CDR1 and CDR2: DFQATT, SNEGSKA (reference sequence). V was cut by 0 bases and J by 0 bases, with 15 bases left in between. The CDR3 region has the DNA TGCAGTGCTAGAGACCCGACTGATTACAGCTCTGGGGCCAACGTCCTGACTTTC. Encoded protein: CSARDPTDYSSGANVLTF.

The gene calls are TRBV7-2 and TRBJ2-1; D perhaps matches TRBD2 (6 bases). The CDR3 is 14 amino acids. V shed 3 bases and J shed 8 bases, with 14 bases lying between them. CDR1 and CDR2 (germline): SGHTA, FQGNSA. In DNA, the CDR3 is TGTGCCAGCAGCTTCGGCGGGAACATTGATGAGCAGTTCTTC. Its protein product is CASSFGGNIDEQFF.

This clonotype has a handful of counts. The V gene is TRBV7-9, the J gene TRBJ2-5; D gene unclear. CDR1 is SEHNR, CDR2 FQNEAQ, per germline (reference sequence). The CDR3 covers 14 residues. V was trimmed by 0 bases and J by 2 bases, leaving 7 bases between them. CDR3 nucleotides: TGTGCCAGCAGCTTAGCCGCACAACAAGAGACCCAGTACTTC. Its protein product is CASSLAAQQETQYF.

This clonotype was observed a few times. DNA for the CDR3: TGTGCCAGCAGCGACTCGACAGAGACCCAGTACTTC. Protein: CASSDSTETQYF. The chain employs TRBV14 and TRBJ2-5; D unclear. Germline CDR1 reads SGHDN; CDR2 reads FVKESK. This CDR3 region has 12 residues. Trimming stripped 5 bases from V and 4 bases from J, with 8 bases between.

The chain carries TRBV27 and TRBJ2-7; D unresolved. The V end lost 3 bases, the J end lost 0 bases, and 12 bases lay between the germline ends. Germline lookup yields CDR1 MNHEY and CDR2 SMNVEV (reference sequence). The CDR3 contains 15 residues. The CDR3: CASSLKGRSSYEQYF. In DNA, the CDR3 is TGTGCCAGCAGTTTGAAGGGTCGCAGCTCCTACGAGCAGTACTTC.

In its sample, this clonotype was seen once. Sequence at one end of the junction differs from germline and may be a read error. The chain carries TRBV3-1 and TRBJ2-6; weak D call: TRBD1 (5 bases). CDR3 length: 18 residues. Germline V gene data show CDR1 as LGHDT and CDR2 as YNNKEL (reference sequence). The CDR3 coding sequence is TGTGCCAGCAGCAGCAAGTTACCCCACAGCTCTGGGGCCAGCGTCCTGACTTTC. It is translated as CASSSKLPHSSGASVLTF.

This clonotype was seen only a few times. For the CDR3, the DNA is TGTGCCAGCAGTAGGCAAAATTCCATGGCCAACGTCCTGACTTTC. Residues: CASSRQNSMANVLTF. The chain has TRBV5-5 and TRBJ2-6; unclear D gene. The germline CDR1 and CDR2 sequences are SGHKS and YYEKEE (reference sequence). This CDR3 has 15 residues. With 5 bases removed from V and 6 bases from J, the gap between germline ends came to 15 bases.

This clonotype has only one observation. CDR3 nucleotide sequence: TGTGCCAGCAGCTTGAGGGAGGCTCTCTACGAGCAGTACTTC. Encoded protein: CASSLREALYEQYF. The J gene is TRBJ2-7, the V gene TRBV5-5; tentative D call: TRBD2 (6 bases). V gave up 1 base and J gave up 3 bases, with 11 bases separating them. The germline CDR1 and CDR2 sequences are SGHKS and YYEKEE (reference sequence). The length of the CDR3 is 14 residues.

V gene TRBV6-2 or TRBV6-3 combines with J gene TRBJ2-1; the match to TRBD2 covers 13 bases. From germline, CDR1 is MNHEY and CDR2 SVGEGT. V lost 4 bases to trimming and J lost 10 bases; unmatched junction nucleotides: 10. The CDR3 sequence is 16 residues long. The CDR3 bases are TGTGCCAGCAGTTTCCCAACTAGCGGGAGGGCCGACGAGCAGTTCTTC. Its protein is CASSFPTSGRADEQFF.

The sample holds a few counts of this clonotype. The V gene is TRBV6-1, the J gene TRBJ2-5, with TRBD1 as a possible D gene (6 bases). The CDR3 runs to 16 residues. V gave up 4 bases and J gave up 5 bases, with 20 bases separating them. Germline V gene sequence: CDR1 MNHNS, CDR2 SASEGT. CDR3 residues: CASSGGRGAIGETQYF. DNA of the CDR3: TGTGCCAGCAGTGGGGGCAGGGGAGCTATAGGGGAGACCCAGTACTTC.

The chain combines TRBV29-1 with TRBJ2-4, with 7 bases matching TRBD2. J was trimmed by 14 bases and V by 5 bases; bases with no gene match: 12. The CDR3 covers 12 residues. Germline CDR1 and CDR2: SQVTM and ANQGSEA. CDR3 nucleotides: TGCAGCGTTTTTACTTGCGGGAGTCTTAAGTACTTC. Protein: CSVFTCGSLKYF.

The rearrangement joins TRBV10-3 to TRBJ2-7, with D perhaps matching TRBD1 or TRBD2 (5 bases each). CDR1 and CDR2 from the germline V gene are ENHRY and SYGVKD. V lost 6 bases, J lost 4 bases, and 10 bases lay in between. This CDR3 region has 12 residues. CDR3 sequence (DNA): TGTGCCATCAGACGGGACGGGTACGAGCAGTACTTC. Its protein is CAIRRDGYEQYF.

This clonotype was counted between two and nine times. This CDR3 reads CASSLGPGGYGYTF. The CDR3 nucleotides read TGCGCCAGCAGCCTAGGGCCCGGGGGCTATGGCTACACCTTC. The chain joins TRBV5-1 to TRBJ1-2; D perhaps matches TRBD1 (5 bases). With 4 bases removed from V and 4 bases from J, the gap between germline ends came to 14 bases. Germline V CDR1 and CDR2: SGHRS, YFSETQ. The CDR3 consists of 14 residues.

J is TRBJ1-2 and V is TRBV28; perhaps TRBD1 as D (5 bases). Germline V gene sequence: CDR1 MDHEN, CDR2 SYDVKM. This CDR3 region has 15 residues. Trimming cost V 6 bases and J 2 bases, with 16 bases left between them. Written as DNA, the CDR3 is TGTGCCAGCAGCAGAACCGGGACCCAGAACTATGGCTACACCTTC. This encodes CASSRTGTQNYGYTF.

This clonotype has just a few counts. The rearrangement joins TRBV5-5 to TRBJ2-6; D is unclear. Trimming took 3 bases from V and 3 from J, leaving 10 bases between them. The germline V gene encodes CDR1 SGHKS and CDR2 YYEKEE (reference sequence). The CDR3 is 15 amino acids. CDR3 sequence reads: CASSSAALGANVLTF. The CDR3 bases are TGTGCCAGCAGCTCGGCCGCCCTTGGGGCCAACGTCCTGACTTTC.

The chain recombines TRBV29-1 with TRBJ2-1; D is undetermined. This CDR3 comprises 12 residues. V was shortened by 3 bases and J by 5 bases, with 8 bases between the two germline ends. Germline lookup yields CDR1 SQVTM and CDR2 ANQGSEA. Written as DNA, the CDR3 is TGCAGCGTTGAGCGGCGCGACAATGAGCAGTTCTTC. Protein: CSVERRDNEQFF.

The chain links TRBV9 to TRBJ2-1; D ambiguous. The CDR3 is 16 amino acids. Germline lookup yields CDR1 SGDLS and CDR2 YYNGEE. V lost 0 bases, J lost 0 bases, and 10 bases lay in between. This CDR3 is CASSVAAASSYNEQFF. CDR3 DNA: TGTGCCAGCAGCGTAGCAGCCGCGAGCTCCTACAATGAGCAGTTCTTC. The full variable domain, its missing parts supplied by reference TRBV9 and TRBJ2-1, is DSGVTQTPKHLITATGQRVTLRCSPRSGDLSVYWYQQSLDQGLQFLIQYYNGEERAKGNILERFSAQQFPDLHSELNLSSLELGDSALYFCASSVAAASSYNEQFFGPGTRLTVL.

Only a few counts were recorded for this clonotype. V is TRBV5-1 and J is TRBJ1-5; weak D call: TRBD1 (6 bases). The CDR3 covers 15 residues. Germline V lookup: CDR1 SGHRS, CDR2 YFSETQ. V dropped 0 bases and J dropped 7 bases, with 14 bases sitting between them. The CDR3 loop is CASSLAGQTGQPQHF. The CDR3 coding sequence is TGCGCCAGCAGCTTGGCCGGCCAAACAGGGCAGCCCCAGCATTTT. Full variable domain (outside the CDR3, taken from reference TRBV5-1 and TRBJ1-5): KAGVTQTPRYLIKTRGQQVTLSCSPISGHRSVSWYQQTPGQGLQFLFEYFSETQRNKGNFPGRFSGRQFSNSRSEMNVSTLELGDSALYLCASSLAGQTGQPQHFGDGTRLSIL.